Listed below are T cell receptor beta chains from one sample, sequenced in a study of T cells in Graves' hyperthyroidism and ophthalmopathy. TCRdb re-analysed the multiplex PCR reads in MiXCR, keeping a single row per CDR3 protein. The sample gives 300,000 to 450,000 distinct CDR3 sequences, roughly 25% of which show up once; about 70% is in the top ten. The specimen was blood. These TCRs come from a man in his fifties or sixties with Graves' hyperthyroidism. Each CDR3 is given with its conserved first and last residue. A D gene is named only where the DNA matches it firmly. Part of the rows lack a size; the others show once, few, many or a class for expanded clones.

clone size	J gene	V gene	D gene	CDR3 length	CDR3 protein	CDR3 DNA
NA	TRBJ2-1	TRBV29-1	NA	14	CSVEHGDILREQFF	TGCAGCGTTGAGCATGGGGACATCCTTCGGGAGCAGTTCTTC
few	TRBJ1-1	TRBV5-1	NA	13	CASSFTGPTEAFF	TGCGCCAGCAGCTTTACGGGGCCCACTGAAGCTTTCTTT
few	TRBJ2-7	TRBV7-2	TRBD2	17	CASSRSGLAEISYEQYF	TGTGCCAGCAGCCGGTCCGGCCTAGCGGAGATTTCCTACGAGCAGTACTTC
few	TRBJ2-7	TRBV20-1	TRBD2	14	CSALRGTSGHEQYF	TGCAGTGCGCTACGCGGGACTAGCGGTCACGAGCAGTACTTC
NA	TRBJ2-2	TRBV28	NA	13	CASRGTSTGELFF	TGTGCCAGCAGGGGTACGAGCACCGGGGAGCTGTTTTTT
few	TRBJ2-7	TRBV19	TRBD2	16	CASSSPGGARPYEQYF	TGTGCCAGTAGTTCCCCGGGAGGAGCTAGGCCCTACGAGCAGTACTTC
many	TRBJ1-1	TRBV30	NA	14	CAWSVVGANTEAFF	TGTGCCTGGAGTGTTGTGGGCGCGAACACTGAAGCTTTCTTT
many	TRBJ2-7	TRBV11-2	TRBD2	14	CASSLKREMGEQYF	TGTGCCAGCAGCCTAAAGCGGGAGATGGGCGAGCAGTACTTC
many	TRBJ2-3	TRBV12-3/TRBV12-4	NA	12	CASSFSSDTQYF	TGTGCCAGCAGTTTTTCCTCAGATACGCAGTATTTT
NA	TRBJ2-7	TRBV7-6	TRBD2	18	CASSQGDWLAGYSYEQYF	TGTGCCAGCAGCCAAGGCGATTGGCTAGCGGGATATTCCTACGAGCAGTACTTC
few	TRBJ2-2	TRBV24-1	TRBD2	15	CATGSSGRAPGELFF	TGTGCCACCGGATCAAGCGGGAGGGCCCCCGGGGAGCTGTTTTTT
many	TRBJ1-6	TRBV7-7	NA	13	CASSPGVNSPLHF	TGTGCTAGCAGCCCAGGGGTGAATTCACCCCTCCACTTT
NA	TRBJ2-7	TRBV11-2	TRBD2	16	CASTSEVGLASREQYF	TGTGCCAGCACCTCAGAGGTGGGACTAGCGTCACGCGAGCAGTACTTC
NA	TRBJ2-7	TRBV9	NA	12	CASSGRVGEQYF	TGTGCCAGCAGCGGCAGGGTGGGCGAGCAGTACTTC
NA	TRBJ2-2	TRBV5-1	NA	13	CASRTGNTGELFF	TGCGCCAGCAGGACAGGCAACACCGGGGAGCTGTTTTTT
many	TRBJ2-5	TRBV20-1	NA	13	CSAIRRAVETQYF	TGCAGTGCTATCCGGAGGGCGGTAGAGACCCAGTACTTC
NA	TRBJ2-7	TRBV29-1	NA	12	CSVEAGPYEQYF	TGCAGCGTTGAGGCAGGTCCCTACGAGCAGTACTTC
NA	TRBJ1-2	TRBV2	NA	14	CASSELIGSGGYTF	TGTGCCAGCAGTGAATTAATTGGGAGTGGTGGCTACACCTTC
NA	TRBJ2-1	TRBV15	NA	15	CATTKEGDSYNEQFF	TGTGCCACCACCAAGGAGGGGGATTCCTACAATGAGCAGTTCTTC
few	TRBJ2-7	TRBV11-2	NA	16	CASSLFRTDTSYEQYF	TGTGCCAGCAGCTTATTTAGGACGGACACTTCCTACGAGCAGTACTTC
NA	TRBJ2-1	TRBV11-2	TRBD1	16	CASSLEGTGVKHEQFF	TGTGCCAGCAGCTTAGAAGGGACAGGGGTAAAACATGAGCAGTTCTTC
many	TRBJ2-1	TRBV7-3	TRBD2	14	CASSSGTSGSGQFF	TGTGCCAGCAGCTCCGGGACTAGCGGGAGTGGGCAGTTCTTC